This TCR beta chain was sequenced during a study of early T cells in non-severe SARS-CoV-2 infection listed by TCRdb under 2021. Turning to the overall study: TCR sequencing used bulk RNA from unsorted whole blood, so alpha and beta chains could not be paired.

A remark on this clonotype: Its antigen has not been determined. No clone much larger than this one lies a single base away; base qualities are absent.

Library preparation used 5' RACE. Data came from a NextSeq 500. The TCR library protocol attached unique molecular identifiers to individual cDNA molecules to correct for sequencing error and PCR bias. Sequencing covered both TCR alpha and beta chains, and within each sample the abundances of alpha and beta sequences were tightly co-correlated. As for the authors' bioinformatics: V gene, J gene and CDR3 annotation of TCR sequences was performed with Decombinator V4. Expanded TCRs were defined as changing significantly between any two time points under a Poisson model with p below 0.0001. TCR abundances were normalised to the total number of TCRs sequenced per sample and were expressed as counts per million. A search of VDJdb, accessed on 1 November 2021, was run for TCRs annotated to CMV, EBV and SARS-CoV-2, with TCRs annotated for multiple antigens excluded. TCRdb reworked the public reads: Q25 trimming with fastp, MiXCR clone assembly, productive beta chains retained. Every distinct CDR3 protein forms one entry, paired with its most common genes and DNA. TCRdb, rather than the study authors, made the V and J calls. The sample profile shows approximately 68,000 distinct CDR3 sequences; roughly a tenth of them were found once. In total, the top ten clones hold about 7.1% of the sample.

Summary of the overall study and its limitations: VDJdb matching was skewed toward anti-spike CD8 responses, so virus-specific expansions were likely underestimated and private and CD4 specificities were missed.

This was a case-control study nested in a cohort of healthcare workers in London, UK, who had nasopharyngeal swab PCR tests and blood samples taken every week. Healthcare workers were recruited during the week of the UK lockdown, between 23 and 31 March 2020, and followed weekly for up to roughly 16 weeks. The sequencing used whole blood, collected at baseline. This receptor was obtained from an adult who was a healthcare worker with PCR-confirmed SARS-CoV-2 infection or an uninfected control (not recorded which).

The CDR3 region reads CASSPPGFRRAFF. The nucleotide sequence reads TGTGCCAGCTCACCACCGGGATTCAGAAGAGCTTTCTTT. This sequence uses TRBV18 and TRBJ1-1; a confident D gene designation cannot be given. Taken from cysteine to phenylalanine, the CDR3 has 13 residues. The DNA shown is the 39-base CDR3, in frame from base 1. Trimming removed 0 bases from V and 10 bases from J, leaving 12 bases between the germline ends. The germline V gene sets CDR1 to KGHSH and CDR2 to LQKENI. Here the CDR3 is joined to the reference TRBV18 and TRBJ1-1 genes, and the full variable domain is: NAGVMQNPRHLVRRRGQEARLRCSPMKGHSHVYWYRQLPEEGLKFMVYLQKENIIDESGMPKERFSAEFPKEGPSILRIQQVVRGDSAAYFCASSPPGFRRAFFGQGTRLTVV.